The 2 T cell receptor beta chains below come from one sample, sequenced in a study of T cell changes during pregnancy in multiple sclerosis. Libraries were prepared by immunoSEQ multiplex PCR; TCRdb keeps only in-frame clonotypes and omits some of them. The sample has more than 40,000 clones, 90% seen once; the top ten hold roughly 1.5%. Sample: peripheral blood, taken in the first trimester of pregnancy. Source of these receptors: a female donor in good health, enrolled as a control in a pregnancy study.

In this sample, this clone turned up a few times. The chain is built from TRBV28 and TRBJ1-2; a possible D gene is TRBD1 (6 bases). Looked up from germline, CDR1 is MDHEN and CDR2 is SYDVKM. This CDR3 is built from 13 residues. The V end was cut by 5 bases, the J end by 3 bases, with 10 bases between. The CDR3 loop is CASSPGHHYGYTF. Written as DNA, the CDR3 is TGTGCCAGCAGTCCGGGACACCACTATGGCTACACCTTC.

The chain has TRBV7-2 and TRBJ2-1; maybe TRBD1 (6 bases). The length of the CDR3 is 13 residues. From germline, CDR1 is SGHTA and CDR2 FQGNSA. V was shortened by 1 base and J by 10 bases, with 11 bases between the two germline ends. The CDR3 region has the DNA TGTGCCAGCAGCTTAGGGTGGGGGCACGAGCAGTTCTTC. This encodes CASSLGWGHEQFF.